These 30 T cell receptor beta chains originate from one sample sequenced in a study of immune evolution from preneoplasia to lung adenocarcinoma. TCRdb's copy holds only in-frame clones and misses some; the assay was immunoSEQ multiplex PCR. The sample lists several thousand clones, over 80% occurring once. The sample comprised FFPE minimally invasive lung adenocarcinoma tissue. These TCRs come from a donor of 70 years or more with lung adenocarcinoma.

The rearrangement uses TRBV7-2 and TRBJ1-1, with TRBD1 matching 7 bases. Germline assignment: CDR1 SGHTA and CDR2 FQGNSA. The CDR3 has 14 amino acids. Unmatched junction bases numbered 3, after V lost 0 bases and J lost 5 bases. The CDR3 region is CASSLADRRTEAFF. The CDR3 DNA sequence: TGTGCCAGCAGCTTAGCGGACAGGCGAACTGAAGCTTTCTTT.

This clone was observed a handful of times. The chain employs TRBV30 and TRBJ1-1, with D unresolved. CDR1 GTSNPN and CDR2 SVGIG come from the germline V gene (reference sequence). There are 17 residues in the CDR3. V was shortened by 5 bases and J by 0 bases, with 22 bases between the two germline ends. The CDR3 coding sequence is TGTGCCTGGGAACCGCCAGGCGCCCTAACCTTGAACACTGAAGCTTTCTTT. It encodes CAWEPPGALTLNTEAFF.

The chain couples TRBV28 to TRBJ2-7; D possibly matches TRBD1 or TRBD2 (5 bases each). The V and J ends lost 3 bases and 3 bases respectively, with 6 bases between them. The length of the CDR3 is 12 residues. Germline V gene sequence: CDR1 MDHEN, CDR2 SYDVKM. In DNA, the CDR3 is TGTGCCAGCAGTTTGGGGGACTACGAGCAGTACTTC. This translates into CASSLGDYEQYF.

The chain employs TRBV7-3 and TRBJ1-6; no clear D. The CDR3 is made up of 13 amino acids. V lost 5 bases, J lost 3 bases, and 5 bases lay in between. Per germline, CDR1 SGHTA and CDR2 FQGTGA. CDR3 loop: CASSLDYNSPLHF. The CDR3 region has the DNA TGTGCCAGCAGCCTCGACTATAATTCACCCCTCCACTTT. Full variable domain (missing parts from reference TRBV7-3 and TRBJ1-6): GAGVSQTPSNKVTEKGKYVELRCDPISGHTALYWYRQSLGQGPEFLIYFQGTGAADDSGLPNDRFFAVRPEGSVSTLKIQRTERGDSAVYLCASSLDYNSPLHFGNGTRLTVT.

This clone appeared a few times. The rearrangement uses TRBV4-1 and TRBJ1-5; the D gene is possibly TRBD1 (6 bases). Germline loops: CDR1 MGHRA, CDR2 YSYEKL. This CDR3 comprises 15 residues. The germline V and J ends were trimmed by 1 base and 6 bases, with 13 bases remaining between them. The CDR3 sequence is CASSQAVGGFQPQHF. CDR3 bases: TGCGCCAGCAGCCAAGCGGTTGGGGGCTTTCAGCCCCAGCATTTT.

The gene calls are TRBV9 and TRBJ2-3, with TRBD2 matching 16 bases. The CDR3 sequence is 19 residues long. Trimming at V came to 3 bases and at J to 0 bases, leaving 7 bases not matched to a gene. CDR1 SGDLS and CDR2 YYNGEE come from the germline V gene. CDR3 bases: TGTGCCAGCAGCGAGGGACTAGCGGGAGGGGGTCCTAGCACAGATACGCAGTATTTT. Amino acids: CASSEGLAGGGPSTDTQYF.

Here the CDR3 reads CASSDVGGGYNEQFF. CDR3 nucleotide sequence: TGCGCCAGCAGTGATGTGGGAGGAGGCTACAATGAGCAGTTCTTC. The chain couples TRBV10-2 to TRBJ2-1, with D tentatively TRBD2 (6 bases). V was clipped by 3 bases and J by 3 bases, with 12 bases between them. Germline CDR1 and CDR2: WSHSY and SAAADI. CDR3 length equals 15 residues.

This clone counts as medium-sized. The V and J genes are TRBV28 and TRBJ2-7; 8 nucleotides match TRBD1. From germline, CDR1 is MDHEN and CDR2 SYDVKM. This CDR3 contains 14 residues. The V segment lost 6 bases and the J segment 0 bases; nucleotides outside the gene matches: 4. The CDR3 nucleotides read TGTGCCAGCAGGGACAGGGTCAGCTCCTACGAGCAGTACTTC. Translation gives CASRDRVSSYEQYF.

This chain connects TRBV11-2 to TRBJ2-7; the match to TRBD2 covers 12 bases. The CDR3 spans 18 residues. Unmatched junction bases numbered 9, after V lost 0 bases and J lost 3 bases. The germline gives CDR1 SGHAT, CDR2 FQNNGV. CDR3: CASSLDSSGTSGHYEQYF. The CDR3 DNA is TGTGCCAGCAGCTTAGATTCGTCGGGGACTAGCGGGCACTACGAGCAGTACTTC.

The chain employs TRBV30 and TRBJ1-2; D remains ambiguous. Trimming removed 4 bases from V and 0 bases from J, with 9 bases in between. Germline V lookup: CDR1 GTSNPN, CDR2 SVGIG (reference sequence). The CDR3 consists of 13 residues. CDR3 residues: CAWTMTTNYGYTF. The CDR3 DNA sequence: TGTGCCTGGACCATGACTACTAACTATGGCTACACCTTC.

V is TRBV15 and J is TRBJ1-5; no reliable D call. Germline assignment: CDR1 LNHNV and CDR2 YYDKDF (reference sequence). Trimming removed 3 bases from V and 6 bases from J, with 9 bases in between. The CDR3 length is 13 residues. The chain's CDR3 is CATSSPPGQPQHF. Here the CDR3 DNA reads TGTGCCACCAGCAGCCCCCCGGGTCAGCCCCAGCATTTT.

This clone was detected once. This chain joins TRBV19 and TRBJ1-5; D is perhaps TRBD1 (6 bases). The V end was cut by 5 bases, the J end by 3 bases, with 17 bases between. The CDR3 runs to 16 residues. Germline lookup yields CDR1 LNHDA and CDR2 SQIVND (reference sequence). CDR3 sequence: CASSDRSRGYNQPQHF. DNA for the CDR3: TGTGCCAGTAGTGACCGGAGCAGGGGCTACAATCAGCCCCAGCATTTT.

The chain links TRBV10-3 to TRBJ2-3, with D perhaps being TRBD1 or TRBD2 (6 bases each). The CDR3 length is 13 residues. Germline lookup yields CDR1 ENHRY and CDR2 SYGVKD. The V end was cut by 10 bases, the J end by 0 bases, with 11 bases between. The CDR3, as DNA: TGTGCCACCCTAGGGGGGAGCACAGATACGCAGTATTTT. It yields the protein CATLGGSTDTQYF.

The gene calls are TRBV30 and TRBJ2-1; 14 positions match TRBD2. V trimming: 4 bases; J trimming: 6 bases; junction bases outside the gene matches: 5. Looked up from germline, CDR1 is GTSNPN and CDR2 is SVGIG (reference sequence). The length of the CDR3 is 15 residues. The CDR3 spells CAWNQGLAGVNEQFF. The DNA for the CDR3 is TGTGCCTGGAACCAGGGACTAGCGGGAGTCAATGAGCAGTTCTTC.

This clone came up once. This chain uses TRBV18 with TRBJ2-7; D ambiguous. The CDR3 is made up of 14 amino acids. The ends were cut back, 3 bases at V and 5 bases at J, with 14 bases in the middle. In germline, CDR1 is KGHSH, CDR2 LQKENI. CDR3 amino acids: CASSPSRAVHEQYF. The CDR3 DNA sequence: TGTGCCAGCTCACCTAGCCGGGCAGTCCACGAGCAGTACTTC.

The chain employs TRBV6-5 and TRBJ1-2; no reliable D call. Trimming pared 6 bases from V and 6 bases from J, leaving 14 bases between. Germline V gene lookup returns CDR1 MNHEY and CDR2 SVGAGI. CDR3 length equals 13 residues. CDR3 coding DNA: TGTGCCAGCAGGAATACAGCACCGAATGGCTACACCTTC. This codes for CASRNTAPNGYTF.

The CDR3 DNA sequence: TGCAGCGTCGCCCAAAAGTTCGAGCAGTACTTC. This sequence encodes CSVAQKFEQYF. The chain joins TRBV29-1 to TRBJ2-7, with unresolved D. V was pared by 6 bases and J by 6 bases, with 12 bases between. The CDR3 totals 11 residues. Germline CDR1 is SQVTM and CDR2 is ANQGSEA.

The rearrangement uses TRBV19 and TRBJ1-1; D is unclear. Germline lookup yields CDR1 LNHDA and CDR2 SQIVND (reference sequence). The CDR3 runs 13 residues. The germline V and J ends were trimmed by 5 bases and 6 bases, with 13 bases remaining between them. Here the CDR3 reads CASSADVGSEAFF. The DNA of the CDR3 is TGTGCCAGTAGTGCGGACGTGGGCTCTGAAGCTTTCTTT.

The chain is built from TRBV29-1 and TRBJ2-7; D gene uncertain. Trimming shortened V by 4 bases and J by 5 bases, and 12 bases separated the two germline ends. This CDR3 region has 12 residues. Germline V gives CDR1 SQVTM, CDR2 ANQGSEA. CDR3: CSVGHNDHEQYF. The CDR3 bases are TGCAGCGTTGGTCACAATGACCACGAGCAGTACTTC.

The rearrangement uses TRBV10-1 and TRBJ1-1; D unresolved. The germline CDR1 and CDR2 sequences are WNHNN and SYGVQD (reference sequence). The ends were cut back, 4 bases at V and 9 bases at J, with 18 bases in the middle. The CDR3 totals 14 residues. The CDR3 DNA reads TGCGCCAGCAGTGTAGACCCAGGCGGGTTTAAAGCTTTCTTT. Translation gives CASSVDPGGFKAFF.

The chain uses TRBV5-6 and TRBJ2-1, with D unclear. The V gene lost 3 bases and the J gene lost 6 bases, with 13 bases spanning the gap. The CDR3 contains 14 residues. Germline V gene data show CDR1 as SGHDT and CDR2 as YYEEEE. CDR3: CASSSGANTNEQFF. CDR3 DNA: TGTGCCAGCAGCTCTGGAGCTAATACCAATGAGCAGTTCTTC.

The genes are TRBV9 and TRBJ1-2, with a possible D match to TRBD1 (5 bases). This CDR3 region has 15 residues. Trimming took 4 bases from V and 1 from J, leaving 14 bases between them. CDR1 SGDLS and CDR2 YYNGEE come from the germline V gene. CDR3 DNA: TGTGCCAGCAGCCCAACGACAGCAATTAACTATGGCTACACCTTC. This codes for CASSPTTAINYGYTF. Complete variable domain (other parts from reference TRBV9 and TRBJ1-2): DSGVTQTPKHLITATGQRVTLRCSPRSGDLSVYWYQQSLDQGLQFLIQYYNGEERAKGNILERFSAQQFPDLHSELNLSSLELGDSALYFCASSPTTAINYGYTFGSGTRLTVV.

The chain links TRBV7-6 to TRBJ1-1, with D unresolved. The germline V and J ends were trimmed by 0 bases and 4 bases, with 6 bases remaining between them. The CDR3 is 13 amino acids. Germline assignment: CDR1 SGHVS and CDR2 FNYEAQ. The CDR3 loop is CASSLAPSTEAFF. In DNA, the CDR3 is TGTGCCAGCAGCTTAGCCCCGAGCACTGAAGCTTTCTTT.

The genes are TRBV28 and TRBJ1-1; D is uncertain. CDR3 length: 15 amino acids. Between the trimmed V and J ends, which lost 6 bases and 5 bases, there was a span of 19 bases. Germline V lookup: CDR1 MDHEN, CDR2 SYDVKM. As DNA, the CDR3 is TGTGCCAGCAGCCGCCCCGGGCCCGGAGGTACTGAAGCTTTCTTT. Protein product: CASSRPGPGGTEAFF.

The CDR3 region is CASSLQAGGAETQYF. CDR3 in DNA: TGTGCCAGCAGCTTACAGGCAGGGGGCGCAGAGACCCAGTACTTC. The V call is TRBV7-3, the J call TRBJ2-5, with 8 bases matching TRBD1. This CDR3 comprises 15 residues. In germline, CDR1 is SGHTA, CDR2 FQGTGA. Trimming removed 2 bases from V and 4 bases from J; junction bases left unmatched: 6.

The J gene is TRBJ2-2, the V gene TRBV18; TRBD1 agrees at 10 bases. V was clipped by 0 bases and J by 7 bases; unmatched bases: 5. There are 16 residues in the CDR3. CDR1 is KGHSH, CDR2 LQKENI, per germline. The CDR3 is CASSPPGQGSIGELFF. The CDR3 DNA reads TGTGCCAGCTCACCACCGGGACAGGGGTCCATCGGGGAGCTGTTTTTT. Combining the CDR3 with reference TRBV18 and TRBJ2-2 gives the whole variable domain NAGVMQNPRHLVRRRGQEARLRCSPMKGHSHVYWYRQLPEEGLKFMVYLQKENIIDESGMPKERFSAEFPKEGPSILRIQQVVRGDSAAYFCASSPPGQGSIGELFFGEGSRLTVL.

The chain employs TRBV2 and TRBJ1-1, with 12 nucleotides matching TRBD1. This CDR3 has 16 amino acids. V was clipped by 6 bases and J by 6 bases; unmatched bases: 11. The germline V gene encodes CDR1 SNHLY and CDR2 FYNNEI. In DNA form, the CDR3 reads TGTGCCAGCAGGGGTGGGACAGGGGGCAAGAGGGCTGAAGCTTTCTTT. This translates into CASRGGTGGKRAEAFF.

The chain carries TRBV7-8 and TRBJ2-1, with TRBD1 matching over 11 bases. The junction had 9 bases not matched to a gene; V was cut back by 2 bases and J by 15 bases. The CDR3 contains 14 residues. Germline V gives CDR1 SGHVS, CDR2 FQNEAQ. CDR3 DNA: TGTGCCAGCAGCTTAAGGGACAGGGGGGCGCCGGGGTTCTTC. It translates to CASSLRDRGAPGFF.

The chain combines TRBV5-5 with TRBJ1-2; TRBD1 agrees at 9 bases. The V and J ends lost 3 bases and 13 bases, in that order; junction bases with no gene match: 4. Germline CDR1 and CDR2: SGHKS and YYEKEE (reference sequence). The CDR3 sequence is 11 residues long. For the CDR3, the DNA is TGTGCCAGCAGCTGGGACAGGGCAGTCACCTTC. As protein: CASSWDRAVTF. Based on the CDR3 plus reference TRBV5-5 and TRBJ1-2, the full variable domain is DAGVTQSPTHLIKTRGQQVTLRCSPISGHKSVSWYQQVLGQGPQFIFQYYEKEERGRGNFPDRFSARQFPNYSSELNVNALLLGDSALYLCASSWDRAVTFGSGTRLTVV.

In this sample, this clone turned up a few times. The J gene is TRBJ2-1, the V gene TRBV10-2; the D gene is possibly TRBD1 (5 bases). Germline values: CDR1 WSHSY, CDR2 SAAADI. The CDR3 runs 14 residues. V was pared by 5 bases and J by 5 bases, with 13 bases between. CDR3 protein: CASSSHRLNNEQFF. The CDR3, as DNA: TGCGCCAGCAGTTCACACAGGTTAAACAATGAGCAGTTCTTC.